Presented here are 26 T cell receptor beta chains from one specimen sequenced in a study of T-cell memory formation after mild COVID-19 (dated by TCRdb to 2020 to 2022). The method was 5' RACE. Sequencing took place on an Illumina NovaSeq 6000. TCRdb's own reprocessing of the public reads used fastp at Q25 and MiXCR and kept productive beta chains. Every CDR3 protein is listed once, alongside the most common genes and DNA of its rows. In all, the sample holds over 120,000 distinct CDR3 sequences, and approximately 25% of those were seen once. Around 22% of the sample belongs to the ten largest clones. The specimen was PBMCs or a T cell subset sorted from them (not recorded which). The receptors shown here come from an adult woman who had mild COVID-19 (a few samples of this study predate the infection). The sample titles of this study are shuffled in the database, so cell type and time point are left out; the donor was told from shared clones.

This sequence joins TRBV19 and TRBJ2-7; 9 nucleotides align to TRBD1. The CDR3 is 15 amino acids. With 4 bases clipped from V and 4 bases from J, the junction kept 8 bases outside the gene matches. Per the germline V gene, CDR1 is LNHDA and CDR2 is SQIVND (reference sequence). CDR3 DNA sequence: TGTGCCAGTAGTACCCTTCTGGACAGGGGATACGAGCAGTACTTC. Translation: CASSTLLDRGYEQYF.

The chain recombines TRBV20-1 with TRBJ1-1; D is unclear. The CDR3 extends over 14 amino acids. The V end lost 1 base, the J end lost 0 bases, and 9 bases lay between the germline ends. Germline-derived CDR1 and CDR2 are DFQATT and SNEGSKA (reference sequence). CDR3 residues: CSARVEDLNTEAFF. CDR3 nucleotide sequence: TGCAGTGCTAGAGTGGAAGACTTGAACACTGAAGCTTTCTTT.

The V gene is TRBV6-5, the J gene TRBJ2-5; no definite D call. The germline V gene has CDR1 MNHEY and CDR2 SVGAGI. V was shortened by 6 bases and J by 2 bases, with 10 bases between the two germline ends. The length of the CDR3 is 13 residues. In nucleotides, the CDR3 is TGTGCCAGCAGCCTGTATGATCAAGAGACCCAGTACTTC. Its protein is CASSLYDQETQYF.

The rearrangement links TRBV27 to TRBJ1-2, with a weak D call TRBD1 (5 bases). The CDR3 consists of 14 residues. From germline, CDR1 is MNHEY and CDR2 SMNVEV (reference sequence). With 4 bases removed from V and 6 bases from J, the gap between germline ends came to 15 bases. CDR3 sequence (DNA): TGTGCCAGCAGTTGGGGCCCATGGAGGCATGGCTACACCTTC. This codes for CASSWGPWRHGYTF.

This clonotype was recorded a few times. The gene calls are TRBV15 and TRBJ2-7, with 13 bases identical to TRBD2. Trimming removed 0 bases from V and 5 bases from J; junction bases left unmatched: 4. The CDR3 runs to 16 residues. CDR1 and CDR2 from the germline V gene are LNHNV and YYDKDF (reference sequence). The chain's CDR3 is CATSREGLAGANEQYF. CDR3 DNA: TGTGCCACCAGCAGAGAAGGACTAGCGGGAGCTAACGAGCAGTACTTC.

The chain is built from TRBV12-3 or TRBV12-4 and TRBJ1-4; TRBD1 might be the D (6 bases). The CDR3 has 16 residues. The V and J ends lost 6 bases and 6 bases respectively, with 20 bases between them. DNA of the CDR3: TGTGCCAGCAGCCCTATGGTCTGGGGGCCCGATGAAAAACTGTTTTTT. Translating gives CASSPMVWGPDEKLFF.

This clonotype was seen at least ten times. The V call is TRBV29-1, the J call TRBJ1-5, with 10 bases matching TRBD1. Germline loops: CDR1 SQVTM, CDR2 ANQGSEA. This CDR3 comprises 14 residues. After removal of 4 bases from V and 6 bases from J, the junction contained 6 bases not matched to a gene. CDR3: CSVGQGAESQPQHF. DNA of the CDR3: TGCAGCGTTGGACAGGGGGCAGAGAGTCAGCCCCAGCATTTT.

This CDR3 reads CAWRKDNGYTF. As DNA, the CDR3 is TGTGCCTGGAGAAAGGACAATGGCTACACCTTC. This chain connects TRBV30 to TRBJ1-2; a possible D gene is TRBD1 (5 bases). Germline CDR1 is GTSNPN and CDR2 is SVGIG (reference sequence). Trimming left V 3 bases short and J 6 bases short, with 8 bases between. The CDR3 has 11 residues.

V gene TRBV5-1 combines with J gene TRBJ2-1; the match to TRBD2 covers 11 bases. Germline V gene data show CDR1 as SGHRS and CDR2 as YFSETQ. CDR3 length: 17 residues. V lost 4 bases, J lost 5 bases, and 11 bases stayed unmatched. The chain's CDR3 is CASSEYAGTSGDNEQFF. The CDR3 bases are TGCGCCAGCAGCGAGTACGCCGGGACTAGCGGCGACAATGAGCAGTTCTTC.

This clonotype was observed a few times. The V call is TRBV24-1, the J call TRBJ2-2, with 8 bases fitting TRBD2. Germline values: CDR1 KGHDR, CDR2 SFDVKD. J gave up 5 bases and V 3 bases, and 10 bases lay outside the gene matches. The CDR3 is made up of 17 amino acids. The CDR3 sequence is CATSDTGGLAQTGELFF. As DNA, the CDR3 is TGTGCCACCAGTGATACGGGAGGGCTAGCGCAAACCGGGGAGCTGTTTTTT.

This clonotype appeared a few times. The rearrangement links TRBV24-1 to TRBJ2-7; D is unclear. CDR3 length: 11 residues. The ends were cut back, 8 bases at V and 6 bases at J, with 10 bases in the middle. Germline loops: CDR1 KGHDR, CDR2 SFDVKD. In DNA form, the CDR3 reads TGTGCCACCATGGTAGGGTCCGAGCAGTACTTC. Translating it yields CATMVGSEQYF.

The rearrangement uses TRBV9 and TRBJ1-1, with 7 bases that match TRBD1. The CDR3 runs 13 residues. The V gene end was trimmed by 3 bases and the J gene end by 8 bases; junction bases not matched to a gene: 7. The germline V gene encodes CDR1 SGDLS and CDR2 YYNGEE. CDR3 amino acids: CASSGRQGWEAFF. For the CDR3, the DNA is TGTGCCAGCAGCGGGAGACAGGGTTGGGAAGCTTTCTTT.

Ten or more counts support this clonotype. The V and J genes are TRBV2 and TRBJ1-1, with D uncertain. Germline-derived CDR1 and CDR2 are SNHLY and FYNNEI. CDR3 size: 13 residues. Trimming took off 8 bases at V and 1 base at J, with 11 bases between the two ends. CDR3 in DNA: TGTGCCAGCTCATCAGGCCCGAACACTGAAGCTTTCTTT. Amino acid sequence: CASSSGPNTEAFF.

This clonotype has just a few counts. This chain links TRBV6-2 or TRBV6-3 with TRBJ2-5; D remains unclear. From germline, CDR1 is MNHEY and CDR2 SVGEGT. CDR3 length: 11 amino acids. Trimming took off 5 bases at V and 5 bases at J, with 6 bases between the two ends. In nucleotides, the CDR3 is TGTGCCAGCAGTGCCCGGGAGACCCAGTACTTC. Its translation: CASSARETQYF.

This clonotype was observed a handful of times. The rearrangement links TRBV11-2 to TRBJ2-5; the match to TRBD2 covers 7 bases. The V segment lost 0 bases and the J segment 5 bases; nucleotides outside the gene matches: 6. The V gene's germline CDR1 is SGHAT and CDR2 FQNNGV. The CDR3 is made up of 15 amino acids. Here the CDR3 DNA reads TGTGCCAGCAGCTTAGAGAGCGGGGAGCGGGAGACCCAGTACTTC. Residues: CASSLESGERETQYF.

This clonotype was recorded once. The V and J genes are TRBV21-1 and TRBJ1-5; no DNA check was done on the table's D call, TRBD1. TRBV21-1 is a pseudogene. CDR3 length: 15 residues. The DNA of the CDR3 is TGTGCCAGCAGCAAGAGGGGTAGAGCCAATCAGCCCCAGCATTTT. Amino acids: CASSKRGRANQPQHF.

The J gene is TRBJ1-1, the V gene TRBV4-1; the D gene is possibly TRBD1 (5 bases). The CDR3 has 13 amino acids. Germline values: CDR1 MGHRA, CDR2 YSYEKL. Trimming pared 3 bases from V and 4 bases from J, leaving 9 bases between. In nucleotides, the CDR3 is TGCGCCAGCAGCCAGGGACCGACCACTGAAGCTTTCTTT. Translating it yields CASSQGPTTEAFF.

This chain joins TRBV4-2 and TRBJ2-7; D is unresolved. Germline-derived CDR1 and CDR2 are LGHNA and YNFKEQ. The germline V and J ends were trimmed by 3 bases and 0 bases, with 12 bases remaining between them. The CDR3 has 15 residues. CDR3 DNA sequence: TGTGCCAGCAGCCACGAGTGGCCTAACTCCTACGAGCAGTACTTC. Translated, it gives CASSHEWPNSYEQYF.

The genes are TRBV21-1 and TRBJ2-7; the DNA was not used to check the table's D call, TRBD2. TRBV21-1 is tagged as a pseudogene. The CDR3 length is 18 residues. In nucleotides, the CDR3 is TGTGCCAGCAGCAAAGAGTCGGGCAGGACTATTCTACGGTACGAGCAGTACTTC. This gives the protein CASSKESGRTILRYEQYF.

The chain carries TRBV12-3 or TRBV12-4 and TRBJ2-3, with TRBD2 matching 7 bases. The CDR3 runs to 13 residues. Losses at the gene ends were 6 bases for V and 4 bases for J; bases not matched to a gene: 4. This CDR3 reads CASSWTSSDTQYF. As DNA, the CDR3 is TGTGCCAGCAGCTGGACTAGTTCAGATACGCAGTATTTT.

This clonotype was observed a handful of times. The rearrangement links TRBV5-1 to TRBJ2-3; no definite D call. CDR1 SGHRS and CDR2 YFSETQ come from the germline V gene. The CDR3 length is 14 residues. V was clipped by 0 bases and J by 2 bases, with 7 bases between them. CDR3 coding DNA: TGCGCCAGCAGCTTGGTTCTGTTCACAGATACGCAGTATTTT. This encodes CASSLVLFTDTQYF.

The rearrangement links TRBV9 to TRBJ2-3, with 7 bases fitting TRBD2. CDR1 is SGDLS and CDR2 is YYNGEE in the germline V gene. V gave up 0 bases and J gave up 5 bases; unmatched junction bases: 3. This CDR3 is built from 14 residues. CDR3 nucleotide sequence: TGTGCCAGCAGCGTAGCGGGAGGAGGAGATACGCAGTATTTT. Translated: CASSVAGGGDTQYF.

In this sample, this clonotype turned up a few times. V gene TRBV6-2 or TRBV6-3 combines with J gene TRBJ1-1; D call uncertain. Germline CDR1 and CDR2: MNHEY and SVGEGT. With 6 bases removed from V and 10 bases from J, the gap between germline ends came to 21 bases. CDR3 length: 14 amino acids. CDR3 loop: CASRKGPTGEGAFF. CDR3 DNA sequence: TGTGCCAGCAGGAAGGGCCCCACCGGAGAAGGAGCTTTCTTT.

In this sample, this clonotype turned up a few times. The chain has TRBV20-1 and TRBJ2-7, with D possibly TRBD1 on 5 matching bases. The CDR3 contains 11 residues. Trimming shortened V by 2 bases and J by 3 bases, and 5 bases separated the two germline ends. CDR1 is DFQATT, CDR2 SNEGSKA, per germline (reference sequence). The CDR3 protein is CSARQGYEQYF. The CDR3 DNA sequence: TGCAGTGCTAGACAGGGCTACGAGCAGTACTTC.

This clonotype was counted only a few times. The CDR3 bases are TGCGCCAGCAGCCAAGGGGTGGGCACTGAAGCTTTCTTT. Its translation is CASSQGVGTEAFF. The chain links TRBV4-1 to TRBJ1-1; D is uncertain. The CDR3 runs 13 residues. The V end was cut by 1 base, the J end by 4 bases, with 7 bases between. Germline values: CDR1 MGHRA, CDR2 YSYEKL.

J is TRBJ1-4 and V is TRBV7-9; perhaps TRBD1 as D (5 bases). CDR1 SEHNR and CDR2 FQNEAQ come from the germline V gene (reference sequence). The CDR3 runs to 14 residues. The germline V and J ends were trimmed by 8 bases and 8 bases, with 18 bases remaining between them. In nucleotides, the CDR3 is TGTGCCAGCGCTCCAGGGCAGGGAAGGGAAAAACTGTTTTTT. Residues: CASAPGQGREKLFF.